This T cell receptor (beta chain) was observed in a study of Ad26.COV2.S vaccination and SARS-CoV-2 variants. Treatment here: 19 received Ad26.COV2.S at low or high dose, single or two shots; several received placebo; per-sample allocation not given. The samples date from day 63 after the first vaccine or placebo injection. V shed 6 bases, J shed 7 bases, and the junction held 9 bases outside the gene matches. Germline CDR1 reads MNHEY; CDR2 reads SVGAGI. The CDR3 loop spans 15 amino acids. Sequencing used immunoSEQ multiplex PCR; TCRdb keeps in-frame clones, though not all of them. The sample includes about 350,000 clones, 65% to 90% of them seen just once.

The chain employs TRBV6-5 and TRBJ2-1; 10 nucleotides match TRBD2. The sequence was obtained from a person between 18 and 59 years old who received the Ad26.COV2.S COVID-19 vaccine or a placebo. The sample consisted of peripheral blood, taken in a trial of Ad26.COV2.S vaccine versus placebo. In DNA, the CDR3 is TGTGCCAGCAGGGGCAGCGGGAGGGCCGAGAATGAGCAGTTCTTC. This translates into CASRGSGRAENEQFF.